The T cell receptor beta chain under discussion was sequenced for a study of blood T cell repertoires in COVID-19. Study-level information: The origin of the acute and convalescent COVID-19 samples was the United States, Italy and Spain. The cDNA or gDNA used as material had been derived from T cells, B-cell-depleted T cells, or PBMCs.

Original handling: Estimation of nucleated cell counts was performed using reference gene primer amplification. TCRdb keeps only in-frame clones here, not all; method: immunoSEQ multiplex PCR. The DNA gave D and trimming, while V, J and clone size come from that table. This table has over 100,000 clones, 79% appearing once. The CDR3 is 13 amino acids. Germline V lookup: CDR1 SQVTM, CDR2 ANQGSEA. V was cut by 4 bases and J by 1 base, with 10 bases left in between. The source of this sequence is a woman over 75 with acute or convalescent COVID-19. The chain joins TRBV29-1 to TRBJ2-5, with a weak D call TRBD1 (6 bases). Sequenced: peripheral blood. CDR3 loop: CSVARTVQETQYF. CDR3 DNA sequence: TGCAGCGTTGCCCGGACAGTCCAAGAGACCCAGTACTTC.